A single sample is the source of the 21 T cell receptor beta chains below, sequenced in a study of blood T cell repertoires in COVID-19. TCRdb's copy holds only in-frame clones and misses some; the assay was immunoSEQ multiplex PCR. Here the sample spans 350,000 to 450,000 clones, around 87% being singletons. Sequences were obtained from PBMCs or T cells enriched from blood (not recorded which). The source is a man in his forties in a cohort exposed to, infected with or recovered from COVID-19 (not recorded which).

The chain carries TRBV10-2 and TRBJ1-5; D is possibly TRBD1 (6 bases). The CDR3 sequence is 16 residues long. Trimming stripped 3 bases from V and 2 bases from J, with 14 bases between. The germline V gene encodes CDR1 WSHSY and CDR2 SAAADI. CDR3 DNA sequence: TGCGCCAGCAGTGACGGGGGGCGGATTGGCAATCAGCCCCAGCATTTT. It specifies CASSDGGRIGNQPQHF.

This CDR3 is CASSSTGVEKLFF. DNA for the CDR3: TGTGCCAGCAGCAGTACAGGGGTTGAAAAACTGTTTTTT. The V and J genes are TRBV5-5 and TRBJ1-4, with 7 bases aligning to TRBD1. The germline V gene has CDR1 SGHKS and CDR2 YYEKEE (reference sequence). J was trimmed by 7 bases and V by 4 bases; bases with no gene match: 4. This CDR3 region has 13 residues.

This sequence joins TRBV5-1 and TRBJ2-7, with 9 nucleotides matching TRBD1. The V gene end was trimmed by 3 bases and the J gene end by 4 bases; junction bases not matched to a gene: 5. The CDR3 loop spans 14 amino acids. Germline V gene sequence: CDR1 SGHRS, CDR2 YFSETQ. The CDR3 sequence is CASSSGQGIYEQYF. The CDR3 nucleotides read TGCGCCAGCAGCTCCGGACAGGGGATTTACGAGCAGTACTTC.

V usage is TRBV29-1 and J usage is TRBJ2-1, with TRBD2 matching over 7 bases. Germline CDR1 and CDR2: SQVTM and ANQGSEA. The V and J ends lost 1 base and 4 bases, in that order; junction bases with no gene match: 4. The CDR3 spans 14 residues. The CDR3 DNA is TGCAGCGTTGAAGGGCTAGCGGATTACAATGAGCAGTTCTTC. It yields the protein CSVEGLADYNEQFF.

The chain links TRBV3-1 (or the pseudogene TRBV3-2) to TRBJ2-3; the match to TRBD1 covers 8 bases. The CDR3 contains 17 residues. V trimming: 4 bases; J trimming: 3 bases; junction bases outside the gene matches: 12. Germline assignment: CDR1 LGHDT and CDR2 YNNKEL (reference sequence). The CDR3 DNA reads as TGTGCCAGCAGCCGGAACCCCGGGACAGGTGAAACAGATACGCAGTATTTT. Encoded protein: CASSRNPGTGETDTQYF.

The rearrangement uses TRBV6-5 and TRBJ2-2; no firm D call. Germline V lookup: CDR1 MNHEY, CDR2 SVGAGI. The CDR3 is 14 amino acids. V lost 2 bases and J 6 bases, leaving 10 bases between the germline ends. CDR3 protein: CASSYPAESGELFF. The CDR3 coding sequence is TGTGCCAGCAGTTACCCCGCCGAGTCCGGGGAGCTGTTTTTT.

CDR3 sequence: CATFSGTSGRHNEQFF. The CDR3 region has the DNA TGTGCCACCTTTTCAGGGACTAGCGGGAGGCATAATGAGCAGTTCTTC. This chain links TRBV10-3 with TRBJ2-1; 15 positions agree with TRBD2. Per germline, CDR1 ENHRY and CDR2 SYGVKD. V was pared by 10 bases and J by 7 bases, with 11 bases of the junction left unmatched. The CDR3 contains 16 residues.

The chain uses TRBV4-2 and TRBJ1-3, with 9 nucleotides matching TRBD1. Germline values: CDR1 LGHNA, CDR2 YNFKEQ. V shed 1 base, J shed 2 bases, and the junction held 6 bases outside the gene matches. This CDR3 contains 17 residues. CDR3 sequence reads: CASSQVQGAQPGNTIYF. In DNA, the CDR3 is TGTGCCAGCAGCCAAGTACAGGGGGCCCAACCTGGAAACACCATATATTTT.

The gene calls are TRBV19 and TRBJ2-6, with 11 bases that match TRBD2. The CDR3 is made up of 17 amino acids. V was pared by 4 bases and J by 1 base, with 3 bases of the junction left unmatched. CDR1 LNHDA and CDR2 SQIVND come from the germline V gene (reference sequence). The CDR3 protein is CASSNLAGGSGANVLTF. The CDR3 DNA follows: TGTGCCAGTAGTAACCTAGCGGGAGGATCTGGGGCCAACGTCCTGACTTTC.

The genes are TRBV3-1 (or the pseudogene TRBV3-2) and TRBJ1-1; weak D call: TRBD1 (5 bases). Germline V gene lookup returns CDR1 LGHDT and CDR2 YNNKEL (reference sequence). Between the trimmed V and J ends, which lost 7 bases and 2 bases, there was a span of 14 bases. The CDR3 spans 14 residues. The CDR3 here is CASTQGQENTEAFF. CDR3 nucleotides: TGTGCCAGCACTCAGGGTCAGGAAAACACTGAAGCTTTCTTT.

The chain recombines TRBV18 with TRBJ2-4; tentatively, D is TRBD1 (5 bases). Germline CDR1 and CDR2: KGHSH and LQKENI. V gave up 3 bases and J gave up 0 bases, with 9 bases separating them. CDR3 length: 15 residues. CDR3 DNA: TGTGCCAGCTCACCGGGGCAGCTAGCCAAAAACATTCAGTACTTC. The encoded protein is CASSPGQLAKNIQYF.

V and J are TRBV5-5 and TRBJ1-2, with 8 bases fitting TRBD1. V lost 0 bases, J lost 0 bases, and 4 bases stayed unmatched. The germline gives CDR1 SGHKS, CDR2 YYEKEE (reference sequence). There are 16 residues in the CDR3. DNA for the CDR3: TGTGCCAGCAGCTTGGCCGGGACAGGCTCTAACTATGGCTACACCTTC. It codes for CASSLAGTGSNYGYTF.

This chain connects TRBV3-1 (or the pseudogene TRBV3-2) to TRBJ2-3, with 7 bases matching TRBD2. The CDR3 totals 14 residues. CDR1 and CDR2 (germline): LGHDT, YNNKEL (reference sequence). After removal of 7 bases from V and 1 base from J, the junction contained 5 bases not matched to a gene. The DNA for the CDR3 is TGTGCCAGCACCCAGAGCGGGGGCACAGATACGCAGTATTTT. As protein: CASTQSGGTDTQYF.

The genes are TRBV11-2 and TRBJ2-7; 16 bases agree with TRBD2. This CDR3 is 18 amino acids long. V dropped 5 bases and J dropped 5; count of bases not matched to a gene: 12. The V gene's germline CDR1 is SGHAT and CDR2 FQNNGV. The CDR3 sequence is CASSLLAGTSGRANEQYF. In DNA, the CDR3 is TGTGCCAGCAGCCTTCTCGCCGGGACTAGCGGGAGGGCTAACGAGCAGTACTTC.

The genes are TRBV18 and TRBJ1-2; D ambiguous. Trimming removed 6 bases at V and 0 bases at J, with 14 bases between. This CDR3 region has 15 residues. CDR1 and CDR2 from the germline V gene are KGHSH and LQKENI. CDR3 sequence (DNA): TGTGCCAGCTCTAGCTTGGCGGGCACTAACTATGGCTACACCTTC. Amino acids: CASSSLAGTNYGYTF.

In nucleotides, the CDR3 is TGTGCCAGCAGCTTAGTTTTTCAGGGGGCCTATGGCTACACCTTC. This encodes CASSLVFQGAYGYTF. This chain uses TRBV7-2 with TRBJ1-2, with 8 bases identical to TRBD1. CDR3 length equals 15 residues. Germline V gives CDR1 SGHTA, CDR2 FQGNSA. The V and J ends lost 1 base and 4 bases, in that order; junction bases with no gene match: 5. Full variable domain (missing parts from reference TRBV7-2 and TRBJ1-2): GAGVSQSPSNKVTEKGKDVELRCDPISGHTALYWYRQSLGQGLEFLIYFQGNSAPDKSGLPSDRFSAERTGGSVSTLTIQRTQQEDSAVYLCASSLVFQGAYGYTFGSGTRLTVV.

This clone showed up just a few times. V usage is TRBV18 and J usage is TRBJ2-7; 9 bases match TRBD1. V was pared by 3 bases and J by 5 bases, with 8 bases of the junction left unmatched. This CDR3 is 15 amino acids long. The germline V gene encodes CDR1 KGHSH and CDR2 LQKENI. CDR3 nucleotides: TGTGCCAGCTCACCCTTACCGGGACAGGGCCACGAGCAGTACTTC. Translating it yields CASSPLPGQGHEQYF.

Written as DNA, the CDR3 is TGTGCCAGCAGGGACAGGCCGCACCCGGGGAATTCACCCCTCCACTTT. Amino acid sequence: CASRDRPHPGNSPLHF. The chain has TRBV27 and TRBJ1-6, with TRBD1 identical over 7 bases. V dropped 6 bases and J dropped 7; count of bases not matched to a gene: 12. In germline, CDR1 is MNHEY, CDR2 SMNVEV (reference sequence). CDR3 size: 16 residues.

About this clone: The sample holds other DNA sequences that translate to the same CDR3. The chain uses TRBV11-2 and TRBJ1-1; TRBD1 agrees at 9 bases. The CDR3 covers 14 residues. With 4 bases clipped from V and 2 bases from J, the junction kept 2 bases outside the gene matches. Germline CDR1 reads SGHAT; CDR2 reads FQNNGV. CDR3 DNA sequence: TGTGCCAGCAGCTGGGGACAGGGTAACACTGAAGCTTTCTTT. Translating it yields CASSWGQGNTEAFF.

This chain joins TRBV12-5 and TRBJ2-1; 10 bases agree with TRBD2. CDR3 length: 15 amino acids. Germline assignment: CDR1 LGHNT and CDR2 FRNRAP. V lost 2 bases and J lost 6; bases outside the gene matches: 4. The CDR3 sequence is CASGLPRTSGNEQFF. In nucleotides, the CDR3 is TGTGCTAGTGGTTTGCCCAGGACTAGCGGCAATGAGCAGTTCTTC.

J is TRBJ1-2 and V is TRBV27; D gene unclear. The germline V gene has CDR1 MNHEY and CDR2 SMNVEV (reference sequence). The CDR3 contains 14 residues. V lost 2 bases, J lost 0 bases, and 7 bases lay in between. CDR3 coding DNA: TGTGCCAGCAGTTTACATGGCACTAACTATGGCTACACCTTC. This translates into CASSLHGTNYGYTF.